The clone carrying this T cell receptor beta chain has ten or more counts. Antigen specificity is unknown. This record comes from a study of T-cell reconstitution after alpha-beta-depleted transplantation in children. Findings of the study overall: The study reportedly traced alpha-beta T cells about two months after transplant to several hundred expanded graft clones.

Germline V gene lookup returns CDR1 SGHRS and CDR2 YFSETQ. CDR3 length equals 14 residues. V was cut by 4 bases and J by 4 bases, with 14 bases left in between. Unique molecular identifiers tagged the TCRbeta library. Using its own MiXCR run on the PCR reads, TCRdb lists one record per CDR3 protein. The data contain hundreds of thousands of distinct CDR3 sequences, around 14% of them seen just once; the ten biggest clones take up 0.79%. This receptor was obtained from a girl aged 2 to 9 with congenital amegakaryocytic thrombocytopenia, due to receive a stem cell transplant. The specimen comprised PBMCs, sampled before TCRalphabeta/CD19-depleted stem cell transplant. The V call is TRBV5-1, the J call TRBJ1-1; D uncertain. The CDR3 loop reads CASSLGSEATEAFF. CDR3 coding DNA: TGCGCCAGCAGCCTGGGTTCGGAGGCCACTGAAGCTTTCTTT.